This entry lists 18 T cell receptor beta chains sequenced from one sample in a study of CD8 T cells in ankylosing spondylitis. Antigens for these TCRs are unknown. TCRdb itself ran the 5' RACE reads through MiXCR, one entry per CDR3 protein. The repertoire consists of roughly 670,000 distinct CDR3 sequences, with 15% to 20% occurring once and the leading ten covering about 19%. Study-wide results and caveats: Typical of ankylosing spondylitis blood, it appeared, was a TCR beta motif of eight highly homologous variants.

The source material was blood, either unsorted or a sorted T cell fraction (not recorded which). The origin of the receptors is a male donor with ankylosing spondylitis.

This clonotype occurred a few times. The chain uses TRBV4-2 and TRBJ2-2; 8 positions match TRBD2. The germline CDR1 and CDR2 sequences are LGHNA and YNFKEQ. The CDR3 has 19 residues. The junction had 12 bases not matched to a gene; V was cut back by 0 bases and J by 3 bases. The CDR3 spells CASSQESGSGGVYTGELFF. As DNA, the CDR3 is TGTGCCAGCAGCCAAGAGTCGGGTTCGGGAGGGGTCTACACCGGGGAGCTGTTTTTT.

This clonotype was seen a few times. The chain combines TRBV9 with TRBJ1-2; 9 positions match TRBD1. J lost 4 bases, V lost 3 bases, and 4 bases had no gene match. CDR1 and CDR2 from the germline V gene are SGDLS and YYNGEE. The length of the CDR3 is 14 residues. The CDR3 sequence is CASSGGTGSYGYTF. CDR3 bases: TGTGCCAGCAGCGGCGGGACAGGGAGCTATGGCTACACCTTC.

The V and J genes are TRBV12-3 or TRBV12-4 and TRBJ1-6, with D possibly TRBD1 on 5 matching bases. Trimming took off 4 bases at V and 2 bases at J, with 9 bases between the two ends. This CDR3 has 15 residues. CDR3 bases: TGTGCCAGCAGTTCCAGGGACGCCTATAATTCACCCCTCCACTTT. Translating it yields CASSSRDAYNSPLHF.

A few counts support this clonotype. CDR3 sequence reads: CASSFKQYF. CDR3 DNA sequence: TGTGCCAGCAGCTTTAAGCAGTACTTC. The rearrangement joins TRBV7-9 to TRBJ2-7; unclear D gene. This CDR3 region has 9 residues. Trimming removed 3 bases at V and 8 bases at J, with 2 bases between. From germline, CDR1 is SEHNR and CDR2 FQNEAQ (reference sequence).

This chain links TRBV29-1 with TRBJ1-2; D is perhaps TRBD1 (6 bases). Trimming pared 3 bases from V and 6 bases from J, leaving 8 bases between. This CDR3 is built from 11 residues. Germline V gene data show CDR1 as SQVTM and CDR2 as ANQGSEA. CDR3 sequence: CSVDQGHGYTF. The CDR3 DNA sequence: TGCAGCGTTGATCAGGGGCATGGCTACACCTTC.

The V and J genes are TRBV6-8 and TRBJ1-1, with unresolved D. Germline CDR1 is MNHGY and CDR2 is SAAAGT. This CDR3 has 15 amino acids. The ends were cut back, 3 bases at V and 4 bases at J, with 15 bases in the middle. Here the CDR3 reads CASSYEYGVSTEAFF. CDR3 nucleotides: TGTGCCAGCAGTTATGAGTATGGGGTCAGCACTGAAGCTTTCTTT.

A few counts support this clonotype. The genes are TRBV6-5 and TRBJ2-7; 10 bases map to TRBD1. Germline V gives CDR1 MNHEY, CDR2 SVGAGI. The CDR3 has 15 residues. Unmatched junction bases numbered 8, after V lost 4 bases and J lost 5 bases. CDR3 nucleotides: TGTGCCAGCAGTTCCTGGACAGGGGGATTGGACGAGCAGTACTTC. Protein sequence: CASSSWTGGLDEQYF.

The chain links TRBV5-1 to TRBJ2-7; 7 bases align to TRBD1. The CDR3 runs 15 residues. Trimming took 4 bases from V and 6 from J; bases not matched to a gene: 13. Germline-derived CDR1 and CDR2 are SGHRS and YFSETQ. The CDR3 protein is CASSGNDRVVAEQYF. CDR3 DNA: TGCGCCAGCAGCGGCAATGACAGGGTAGTCGCCGAGCAGTACTTC.

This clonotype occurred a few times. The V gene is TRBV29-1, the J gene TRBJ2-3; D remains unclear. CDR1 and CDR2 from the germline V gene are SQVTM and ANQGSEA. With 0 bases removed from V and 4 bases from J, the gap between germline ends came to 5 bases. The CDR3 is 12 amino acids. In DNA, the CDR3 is TGCAGCGTTGAAGAAGTGGCAGATACGCAGTATTTT. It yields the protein CSVEEVADTQYF.

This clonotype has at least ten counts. The CDR3 DNA follows: TGTGCCAGCAGTGACAGGAACACCGGGGAGCTGTTTTTT. Protein sequence: CASSDRNTGELFF. V is TRBV12-3 or TRBV12-4 and J is TRBJ2-2; D may be TRBD1 (5 bases). Trimming cost V 5 bases and J 1 base, with 5 bases left between them. The CDR3 spans 13 residues.

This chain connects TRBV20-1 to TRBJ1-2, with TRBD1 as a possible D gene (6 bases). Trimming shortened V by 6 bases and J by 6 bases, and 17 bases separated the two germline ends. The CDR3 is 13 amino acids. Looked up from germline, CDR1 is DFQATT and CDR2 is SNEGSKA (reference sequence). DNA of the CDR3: TGCAGTGCCGCGGGGGGCGCAGGGAATGGCTACACCTTC. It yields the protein CSAAGGAGNGYTF.

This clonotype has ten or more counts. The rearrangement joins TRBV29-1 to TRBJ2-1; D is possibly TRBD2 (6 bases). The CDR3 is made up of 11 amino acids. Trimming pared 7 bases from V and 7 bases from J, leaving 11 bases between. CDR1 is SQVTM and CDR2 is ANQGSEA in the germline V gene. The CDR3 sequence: CSALRGNEQFF. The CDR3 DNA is TGCAGCGCTCTCCGGGGGAATGAGCAGTTCTTC.

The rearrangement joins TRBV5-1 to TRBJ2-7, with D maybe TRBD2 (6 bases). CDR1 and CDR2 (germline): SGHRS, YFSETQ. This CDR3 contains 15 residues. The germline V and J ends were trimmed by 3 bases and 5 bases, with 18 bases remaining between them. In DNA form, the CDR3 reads TGCGCCAGCAGCTACGAGGGAGGCCTAGCCGACGAGCAGTACTTC. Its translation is CASSYEGGLADEQYF.

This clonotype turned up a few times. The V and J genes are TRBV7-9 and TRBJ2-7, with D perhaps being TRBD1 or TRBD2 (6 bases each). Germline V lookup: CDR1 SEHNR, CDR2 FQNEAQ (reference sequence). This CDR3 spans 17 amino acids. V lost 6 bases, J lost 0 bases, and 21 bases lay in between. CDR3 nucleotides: TGTGCCAGCAGTCCTAAGGGGGGACAAAGGACCTCCTACGAGCAGTACTTC. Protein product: CASSPKGGQRTSYEQYF.

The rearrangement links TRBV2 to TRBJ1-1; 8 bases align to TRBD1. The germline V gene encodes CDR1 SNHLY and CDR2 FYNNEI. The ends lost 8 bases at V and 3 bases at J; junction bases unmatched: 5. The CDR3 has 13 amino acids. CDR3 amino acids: CASARQGYTEAFF. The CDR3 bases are TGTGCCAGCGCCCGACAGGGGTACACTGAAGCTTTCTTT.

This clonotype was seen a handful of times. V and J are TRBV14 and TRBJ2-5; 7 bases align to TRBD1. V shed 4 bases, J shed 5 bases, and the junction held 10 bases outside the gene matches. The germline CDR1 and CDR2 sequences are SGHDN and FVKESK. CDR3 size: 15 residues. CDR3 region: CASSPRQGSMETQYF. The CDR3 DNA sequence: TGTGCCAGCAGCCCAAGACAGGGTTCGATGGAGACCCAGTACTTC.

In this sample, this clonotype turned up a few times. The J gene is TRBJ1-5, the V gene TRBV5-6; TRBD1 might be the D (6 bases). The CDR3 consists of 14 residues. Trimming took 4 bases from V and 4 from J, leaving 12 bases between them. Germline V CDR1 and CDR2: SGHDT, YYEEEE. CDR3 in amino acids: CASSLRQANQPQHF. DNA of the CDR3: TGTGCCAGCAGCCTACGACAGGCTAATCAGCCCCAGCATTTT.

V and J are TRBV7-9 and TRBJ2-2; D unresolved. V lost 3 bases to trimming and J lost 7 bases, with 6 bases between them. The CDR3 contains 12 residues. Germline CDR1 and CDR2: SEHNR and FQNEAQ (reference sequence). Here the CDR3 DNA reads TGTGCCAGCAGCTTGGCGAACGGGGAGCTGTTTTTT. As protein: CASSLANGELFF.